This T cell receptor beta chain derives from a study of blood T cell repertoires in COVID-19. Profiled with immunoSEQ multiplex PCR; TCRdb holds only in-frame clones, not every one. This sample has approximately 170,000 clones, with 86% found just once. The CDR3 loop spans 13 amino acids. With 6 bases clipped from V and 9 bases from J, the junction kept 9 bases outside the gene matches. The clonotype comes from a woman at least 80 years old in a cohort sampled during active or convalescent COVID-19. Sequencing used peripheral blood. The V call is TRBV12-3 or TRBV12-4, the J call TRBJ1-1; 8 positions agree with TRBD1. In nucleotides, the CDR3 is TGTGCCAGCAGCCGACAGGGGAGGGGGCAAGCTTTCTTT. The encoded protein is CASSRQGRGQAFF.